This T cell receptor (beta chain) originates from a study of PD-1 blockade in classical Hodgkin lymphoma. In every patient, relapse followed autologous stem cell transplantation, while exposure to brentuximab vedotin differed. Clones were read by immunoSEQ multiplex PCR, and TCRdb kept only the in-frame ones, dropping some. Of about 10,000 clones in the sample, roughly 90% were seen once. This receptor was identified in a human donor with classical Hodgkin lymphoma. The sequencing here drew on peripheral blood mononuclear cells (PBMCs), taken at baseline.

As DNA, the CDR3 is TGTGCCAGCAGCCAAGCCGTAGCGGGGAACGATCCATACCCAGATACGCAGTATTTT. This translates into CASSQAVAGNDPYPDTQYF. The gene calls are TRBV4-2 and TRBJ2-3, with TRBD2 matching 8 bases. Trimming removed 1 base from V and 4 bases from J; junction bases left unmatched: 16. CDR1 is LGHNA, CDR2 YNFKEQ, per germline. The CDR3 loop spans 19 amino acids.